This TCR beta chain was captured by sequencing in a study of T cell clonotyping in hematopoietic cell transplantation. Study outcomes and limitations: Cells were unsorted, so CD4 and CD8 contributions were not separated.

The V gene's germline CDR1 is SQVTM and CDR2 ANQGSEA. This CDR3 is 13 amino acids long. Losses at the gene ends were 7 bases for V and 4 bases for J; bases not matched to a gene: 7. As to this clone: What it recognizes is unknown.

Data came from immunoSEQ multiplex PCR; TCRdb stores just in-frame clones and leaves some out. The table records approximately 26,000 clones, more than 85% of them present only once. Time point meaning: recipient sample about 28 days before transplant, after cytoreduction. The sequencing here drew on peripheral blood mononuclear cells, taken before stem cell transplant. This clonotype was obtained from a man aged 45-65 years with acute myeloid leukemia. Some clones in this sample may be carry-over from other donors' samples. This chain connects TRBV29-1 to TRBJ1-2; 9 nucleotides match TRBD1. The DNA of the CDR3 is TGCAGCGGTCGACAGGGGGACGGCTATGGCTACACCTTC. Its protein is CSGRQGDGYGYTF.